This T cell receptor beta chain came from a study of beta chain features in type 1 diabetes. Notes on the study in general: A pattern of fewer insertions and more deletions at VDJ junctions was seen in type 1 diabetes patients. PCR might preferentially amplify shorter templates, equally in patients and controls.

The authors reverse transcribed all of the isolated RNA, so sequencing captured expressed TCRB transcripts. The repertoire was sequenced with immunoSEQ multiplex PCR; TCRdb's copy has only in-frame clones and lacks some. The sample holds 850,000 to 900,000 clones, under 20% seen once. Germline V gene data show CDR1 as SGHVS and CDR2 as FQNEAQ. The CDR3 sequence is 16 residues long. The germline V and J ends were trimmed by 3 bases and 8 bases, with 22 bases remaining between them. As to this clone: The antigen remains undetermined.

V usage is TRBV7-8 and J usage is TRBJ1-2; D perhaps matches TRBD1 (5 bases). This clonotype was sampled from a woman between 18 and 30 years old in good health. The sample comprised naive CD4+ T cells from blood. The CDR3 region is CASSLAGGTHIQGYTF. CDR3 sequence (DNA): TGTGCCAGCAGCTTGGCCGGGGGGACCCACATTCAGGGCTACACCTTC.